This T cell receptor (beta chain) was retrieved from a study of vaccination and CD4 T cells after COVID-19. Comments on this clonotype: Its antigen is currently unknown. Relative to the germline gene, one junction end is altered; a read error may explain this.

Treatment of the sample: roughly 10-day PBMC culture with coronavirus spike peptide pools or control peptides (ViraFEST assay). Germline V CDR1 and CDR2: MNHEY, SVGEGT. The CDR3 covers 17 residues. Cultured CD4+ T-cell DNA underwent Oncomine TCR Beta short-read sequencing. The genomic DNA was obtained from cultured CD4+ T cells by extraction with the QIAamp micro DNA kit. TCRdb reanalysed the PCR reads using MiXCR and keeps one entry per CDR3 protein. The sample has about 13,000 distinct CDR3 sequences; approximately 52% are singletons. This sequence originates from a human donor who had recovered from COVID-19. Sample: CD4+ T cells from blood, cultured in vitro. This chain links TRBV6-2 or TRBV6-3 with TRBJ2-7; TRBD2 matches at 10 bases. This CDR3 reads CANPFPPSAGGAYEQYF. The DNA of the CDR3 is TGTGCCAACCCGTTCCCCCCTTCAGCGGGGGGGGCCTATGAGCAGTACTTC.